This passage covers 20 T cell receptor beta chains from one sample sequenced in a study of early T cells in non-severe SARS-CoV-2 infection. Using its own MiXCR run on the 5' RACE reads, TCRdb lists one record per CDR3 protein. The table includes 55,000 to 65,000 distinct CDR3 sequences, roughly 10% detected once. Sample: whole blood. The receptors were gathered from an adult who was a healthcare worker with PCR-confirmed SARS-CoV-2 infection or an uninfected control (not recorded which).

The table lists this clonotype with many counts. The chain joins TRBV5-1 to TRBJ2-3; TRBD2 matches at 10 bases. Germline CDR1 reads SGHRS; CDR2 reads YFSETQ. This CDR3 contains 18 residues. The V and J ends lost 1 base and 5 bases, in that order; junction bases with no gene match: 13. In DNA form, the CDR3 reads TGCGCCAGCAGCTTGATTCCTAGCGGGAGCCCCGGGGTAGATACGCAGTATTTT. It codes for CASSLIPSGSPGVDTQYF.

The rearrangement joins TRBV3-1 to TRBJ2-7; 11 nucleotides line up with TRBD2. Germline CDR1 reads LGHDT; CDR2 reads YNNKEL (reference sequence). The CDR3 length is 17 residues. V lost 0 bases to trimming and J lost 2 bases; unmatched junction nucleotides: 6. The CDR3 sequence: CASSQDQISGRAYEQYF. Written as DNA, the CDR3 is TGTGCCAGCAGCCAAGATCAGATTAGCGGGAGGGCCTACGAGCAGTACTTC.

This clonotype has a handful of counts. The J gene is TRBJ2-7, the V gene TRBV7-8, with D tentatively TRBD2 (6 bases). Germline V CDR1 and CDR2: SGHVS, FQNEAQ. With 11 bases removed from V and 7 bases from J, the gap between germline ends came to 24 bases. The CDR3 spans 14 residues. The CDR3 DNA sequence: TGTGCCGCAGGCGCGATGACTTTGGAGGGGGAGCAGTACTTC. Translating gives CAAGAMTLEGEQYF.

This clonotype occurred many times. The CDR3 protein is CASSFIAAGETQYF. The CDR3 bases are TGTGCCAGCAGCTTTATAGCGGCGGGGGAGACCCAGTACTTC. The chain is built from TRBV5-6 and TRBJ2-5; the D gene is possibly TRBD2 (6 bases). The CDR3 runs to 14 residues. V dropped 2 bases and J dropped 5 bases, with 13 bases sitting between them. Germline CDR1 reads SGHDT; CDR2 reads YYEEEE.

This clonotype was recorded many times. This rearrangement joins TRBV7-9 to TRBJ2-7, with D possibly matching TRBD2 (5 bases). V lost 2 bases to trimming and J lost 7 bases, with 15 bases between them. The CDR3 sequence is 14 residues long. Germline CDR1 is SEHNR and CDR2 is FQNEAQ (reference sequence). CDR3 loop: CASSLLTAGEEQYF. CDR3 nucleotides: TGTGCCAGCAGCTTACTGACTGCCGGGGAGGAGCAGTACTTC.

In this sample, this clonotype turned up many times. The V gene is TRBV14, the J gene TRBJ2-7; the match to TRBD1 covers 7 bases. With V trimmed by 1 base and J by 5 bases, 11 bases remained unmatched. Germline CDR1 SGHDN, CDR2 FVKESK. This CDR3 is 16 amino acids long. CDR3 sequence reads: CASSQGPGTVIDEQYF. The CDR3 nucleotides read TGTGCCAGCAGCCAAGGCCCCGGGACAGTGATCGACGAGCAGTACTTC.

This clonotype was recorded at least ten times. This chain uses TRBV2 with TRBJ2-4; 12 bases map to TRBD2. V was clipped by 5 bases and J by 0 bases; unmatched bases: 2. This CDR3 is built from 16 residues. Germline CDR1 is SNHLY and CDR2 is FYNNEI. CDR3 amino acids: CASSRLAGVAKNIQYF. CDR3 DNA sequence: TGTGCCAGCAGTAGACTAGCGGGGGTAGCCAAAAACATTCAGTACTTC. The full variable domain, in which reference TRBV2 and TRBJ2-4 provide the parts outside the CDR3, is EPEVTQTPSHQVTQMGQEVILRCVPISNHLYFYWYRQILGQKVEFLVSFYNNEISEKSEIFDDQFSVERPDGSNFTLKIRSTKLEDSAMYFCASSRLAGVAKNIQYFGAGTRLSVL.

The V gene is TRBV29-1, the J gene TRBJ2-7; the D gene is possibly TRBD1 (5 bases). V lost 1 base and J 1 base, leaving 8 bases between the germline ends. Germline V CDR1 and CDR2: SQVTM, ANQGSEA. The CDR3 has 13 residues. CDR3 coding DNA: TGCAGCGTTGAAGGGACACAGTCCTACGAGCAGTACTTC. Its protein is CSVEGTQSYEQYF.

Only a few counts were recorded for this clonotype. The chain uses TRBV4-2 and TRBJ1-2, with 7 bases lining up with TRBD1. Germline V gene sequence: CDR1 LGHNA, CDR2 YNFKEQ. This CDR3 region has 16 residues. With V trimmed by 4 bases and J by 4 bases, 12 bases remained unmatched. CDR3 coding DNA: TGTGCCAGCAGCCCGAGCCTCCGGGACAGCCTCTATGGCTACACCTTC. Translating it yields CASSPSLRDSLYGYTF.

This clonotype was found many times. The chain uses TRBV29-1 and TRBJ2-3, with 7 bases fitting TRBD2. The V segment lost 6 bases and the J segment 2 bases; nucleotides outside the gene matches: 5. This CDR3 has 13 residues. Germline V gene lookup returns CDR1 SQVTM and CDR2 ANQGSEA. This CDR3 reads CSVERDPTDTQYF. The CDR3 DNA is TGCAGCGTCGAGCGGGACCCCACAGATACGCAGTATTTT.

The sample holds many counts of this clonotype. The genes are TRBV12-3 or TRBV12-4 and TRBJ2-7; 12 bases fit TRBD1. CDR3 length: 16 residues. J gave up 6 bases and V 2 bases, and 8 bases lay outside the gene matches. The CDR3: CASSLKGGQGAVEQYF. The CDR3 DNA reads as TGTGCCAGCAGTTTAAAGGGGGGACAGGGGGCTGTCGAGCAGTACTTC.

This clonotype appeared a few times. The CDR3 DNA reads TGTGCCAGCAAACTAGCGAACGAGCAGTTCTTC. This translates into CASKLANEQFF. V and J are TRBV18 and TRBJ2-1, with 7 bases aligning to TRBD2. Trimming removed 8 bases from V and 10 bases from J; junction bases left unmatched: 5. The germline CDR1 and CDR2 sequences are KGHSH and LQKENI. The CDR3 covers 11 residues. Drawing the rest from reference TRBV18 and TRBJ2-1, the complete variable domain is NAGVMQNPRHLVRRRGQEARLRCSPMKGHSHVYWYRQLPEEGLKFMVYLQKENIIDESGMPKERFSAEFPKEGPSILRIQQVVRGDSAAYFCASKLANEQFFGPGTRLTVL.

On this clonotype itself: This may come from a read error, since a much larger clone is one base off. The genes are TRBV5-1 and TRBJ1-2, with 8 bases aligning to TRBD1. This CDR3 is 14 amino acids long. Germline V lookup: CDR1 SGHRS, CDR2 YFSETQ. CDR3 nucleotides: TGCGCCAGCAGCTTGGCTGACAGGGGCTATGGCTGCACCTTC. It yields the protein CASSLADRGYGCTF.

The chain uses TRBV27 and TRBJ2-3, with 8 bases fitting TRBD2. This CDR3 is 15 amino acids long. Germline V gene data show CDR1 as MNHEY and CDR2 as SMNVEV (reference sequence). V was clipped by 2 bases and J by 4 bases; unmatched bases: 5. Here the CDR3 DNA reads TGTGCCAGCAGTTTAGCGGGAGGCATGGCAGATACGCAGTATTTT. Protein: CASSLAGGMADTQYF.

There are a few counts of this clonotype. This sequence joins TRBV6-2 or TRBV6-3 and TRBJ2-7; 7 nucleotides line up with TRBD1. Trimming took 6 bases from V and 4 from J; bases not matched to a gene: 6. The V gene's germline CDR1 is MNHEY and CDR2 SVGEGT. The CDR3 runs 13 residues. CDR3 bases: TGTGCCAGCAGAGATCCGGGACAGTACGAGCAGTACTTC. Residues: CASRDPGQYEQYF.

In this sample, this clonotype turned up many times. The genes are TRBV7-8 and TRBJ2-1; D tentatively fits TRBD1 or TRBD2 (5 bases each). The CDR3 loop spans 18 amino acids. The germline gives CDR1 SGHVS, CDR2 FQNEAQ. Trimming took off 5 bases at V and 9 bases at J, with 29 bases between the two ends. The DNA for the CDR3 is TGTGCCAGCAGCCCCGGCGGCCGGGGCCTCAACGTCCGGGGTGAGCAGTTCTTC. Residues: CASSPGGRGLNVRGEQFF.

This clonotype was found many times. The chain carries TRBV11-1 and TRBJ2-2; 10 bases map to TRBD1. The CDR3 length is 16 residues. V lost 5 bases and J lost 3; bases outside the gene matches: 6. Germline V gene data show CDR1 as SGHAT and CDR2 as FQDESV (reference sequence). The CDR3 region has the DNA TGTGCCAGCAGCCCCGGGACAGGGGACGACACCGGGGAGCTGTTTTTT. Residues: CASSPGTGDDTGELFF. The full variable domain, with the rest looked up from reference TRBV11-1 and TRBJ2-2, is EAEVAQSPRYKITEKSQAVAFWCDPISGHATLYWYRQILGQGPELLVQFQDESVVDDSQLPKDRFSAERLKGVDSTLKIQPAELGDSAMYLCASSPGTGDDTGELFFGEGSRLTVL.

V usage is TRBV19 and J usage is TRBJ2-1; TRBD2 agrees at 11 bases. Germline V CDR1 and CDR2: LNHDA, SQIVND (reference sequence). This CDR3 region has 17 residues. The CDR3 sequence: CAVVSPPLAGGPREQFF. The CDR3 nucleotides read TGTGCAGTAGTATCCCCCCCTTTAGCGGGAGGGCCCAGGGAGCAGTTCTTC.

Many counts were recorded for this clonotype. The rearrangement uses TRBV11-3 and TRBJ2-6; D is uncertain. This CDR3 spans 16 amino acids. From germline, CDR1 is SGHNT and CDR2 YENEEA. Trimming cost V 8 bases and J 0 bases, with 14 bases left between them. CDR3 loop: CASARGPSSGANVLTF. The CDR3 DNA reads TGTGCCAGCGCGCGTGGCCCCAGCTCTGGGGCCAACGTCCTGACTTTC. The entire variable domain, with the rest obtained from reference TRBV11-3 and TRBJ2-6, is as follows: EAGVVQSPRYKIIEKKQPVAFWCNPISGHNTLYWYLQNLGQGPELLIRYENEEAVDDSQLPKDRFSAERLKGVDSTLKIQPAELGDSAVYLCASARGPSSGANVLTFGAGSRLTVL.

The chain couples TRBV29-1 to TRBJ1-2; TRBD1 matches 8 bases. With V trimmed by 4 bases and J by 9 bases, 10 bases remained unmatched. The CDR3 sequence is 13 residues long. From germline, CDR1 is SQVTM and CDR2 ANQGSEA. The CDR3: CSVGIGQGLSYTF. The CDR3 DNA reads TGCAGCGTTGGAATCGGACAGGGTTTGAGCTACACCTTC.